The 10 T cell receptor beta chains reported below all come from one sample, sequenced in a study of identical twins' blood T cells. MiXCR, run by TCRdb on the 5' RACE reads, gives a single entry per CDR3 protein. This sample has a few hundred thousand distinct CDR3 sequences, with under 30% found just once. The sample taken for sequencing was PBMCs. These receptors were collected from a woman aged 18 to 55 in good health.

The genes are TRBV11-3 and TRBJ2-3; no clear D. Germline loops: CDR1 SGHNT, CDR2 YENEEA. V gave up 0 bases and J gave up 6 bases, with 7 bases separating them. This CDR3 region has 13 residues. The CDR3: CASSLDMADTQYF. DNA of the CDR3: TGTGCCAGCAGCTTAGATATGGCGGATACGCAGTATTTT.

As to this clonotype: A single base separates this from a much larger clone, so it may be a read error. This chain connects TRBV20-1 to TRBJ1-5; TRBD1 is a possible D gene (6 bases). V was trimmed by 3 bases and J by 9 bases, leaving 18 bases between them. CDR1 and CDR2 (germline): DFQATT, SNEGSKA (reference sequence). CDR3 length: 14 residues. CDR3 DNA sequence: TGCAGTGCTAGCGCCCGGGGGCGGGATCGGCCCCAGCATTTT. This translates into CSASARGRDRPQHF.

The V gene is TRBV20-1, the J gene TRBJ2-7; TRBD2 matches at 12 bases. Germline CDR1 DFQATT, CDR2 SNEGSKA (reference sequence). The CDR3 consists of 17 residues. Trimming took 4 bases from V and 6 from J; bases not matched to a gene: 16. The CDR3 region has the DNA TGCAGTGCTATATCATTTTCTAGCGGGAGGGCCGTCGTCGAGCAGTACTTC. Its protein is CSAISFSSGRAVVEQYF.

Concerning this clonotype: The final CDR3 position lacks the conserved phenylalanine or tryptophan, pointing to a likely read error. The chain links TRBV11-2 to TRBJ1-1; D call uncertain. Looked up from germline, CDR1 is SGHAT and CDR2 is FQNNGV. The CDR3 contains 12 residues. V shed 1 base and J shed 4 bases, with 4 bases lying between them. The CDR3 coding sequence is TGTGCCAGCAGCTTAGGAGTCACTGAAGCTTTCCTT. As protein: CASSLGVTEAFL.

As concerns this clonotype: This may be a read error: a much more frequent sequence differs by one nucleotide. J is TRBJ1-3 and V is TRBV7-6, with D perhaps matching TRBD1 (5 bases). The CDR3 has 15 residues. CDR1 and CDR2 (germline): SGHVS, FNYEAQ. DNA for the CDR3: TGTGCCAGCAGCTTAGAAAAGACAGCTGGAAACACCACATATTTT. Residues: CASSLEKTAGNTTYF.

The chain combines TRBV9 with TRBJ2-2; possibly TRBD1 for D (6 bases). Germline V gives CDR1 SGDLS, CDR2 YYNGEE. This CDR3 contains 17 residues. V lost 6 bases, J lost 5 bases, and 23 bases lay in between. The CDR3 region is CASNHPQGISTTGELFF. The CDR3 DNA sequence: TGTGCCAGCAACCATCCCCAGGGGATTTCGACTACCGGGGAGCTGTTTTTT.

This clonotype occurred a few times. The chain employs TRBV5-5 and TRBJ1-5; D is unclear. CDR1 and CDR2 (germline): SGHKS, YYEKEE (reference sequence). The CDR3 contains 14 residues. V was shortened by 4 bases and J by 4 bases, with 12 bases between the two germline ends. For the CDR3, the DNA is TGTGCCAGCAGCCCAGACATCAGAAATCAGCCCCAGCATTTT. Translating gives CASSPDIRNQPQHF. Full variable domain (missing parts from reference TRBV5-5 and TRBJ1-5): DAGVTQSPTHLIKTRGQQVTLRCSPISGHKSVSWYQQVLGQGPQFIFQYYEKEERGRGNFPDRFSARQFPNYSSELNVNALLLGDSALYLCASSPDIRNQPQHFGDGTRLSIL.

The V call is TRBV14, the J call TRBJ2-5; possibly TRBD2 for D (6 bases). Germline CDR1 and CDR2: SGHDN and FVKESK. V was clipped by 5 bases and J by 1 base, with 8 bases between them. The length of the CDR3 is 13 residues. The CDR3 DNA reads as TGTGCCAGCAGCGGGGGACTCCAAGAGACCCAGTACTTC. Translating gives CASSGGLQETQYF.

Worth noting for this clonotype: A much larger clone is a single base away; this may be a read error. The J gene is TRBJ2-1, the V gene TRBV11-2; 9 positions match TRBD2. Germline V CDR1 and CDR2: SGHAT, FQNNGV. The CDR3 spans 18 residues. The V segment lost 5 bases and the J segment 4 bases; nucleotides outside the gene matches: 15. The CDR3 here is CASSLKPLSGGIYNEQFF. The CDR3 DNA sequence: TGTGCCAGCAGCCTAAAACCCCTTAGCGGGGGCATTTACAATGAGCAGTTCTTC.

This chain uses TRBV12-3 or TRBV12-4 with TRBJ1-2; possibly TRBD1 for D (5 bases). V dropped 3 bases and J dropped 7 bases, with 12 bases sitting between them. This CDR3 has 13 amino acids. CDR3 in DNA: TGTGCCAGCAGTTTGCGCCTCGGGGGTGGCTACACCTTC. Translated, it gives CASSLRLGGGYTF.